What follows is one T cell receptor (beta chain) and its context. Its specificity is unknown. The data are from a study of memory CD4+ T cells and cytomegalovirus serostatus. General study findings and limits: CMV serostatus prediction reached median AUC roughly 0.95, or 0.91 with US-trained model. Of 150 to 200 reported CMV TCRbeta sequences, about 67 were found in memory CD4+ repertoires.

J gave up 2 bases and V 5 bases, and 4 bases lay outside the gene matches. The CDR3 runs to 15 residues. Germline CDR1 is SGHVS and CDR2 is FNYEAQ. Sequenced by immunoSEQ multiplex PCR; TCRdb stores in-frame clones only, minus some. The sample consists of some 27,000 clones, about 80% of them appearing once. Single viable CD3+CD4+CD8-CD45RO+ cells were sorted as the memory CD4+ T cells. Donors' CMV status reflects serum IgG against pp150, pp28, p38, p52. This receptor was obtained from an adult in good health and CMV-seronegative. The V call is TRBV7-6, the J call TRBJ2-1; 9 nucleotides line up with TRBD1. The sequencing sample was made of memory CD4+ T cells from blood. The CDR3 DNA follows: TGTGCCAGCAGCCCGGGGACAGGGCCCTACAATGAGCAGTTCTTC. Translating gives CASSPGTGPYNEQFF.